This T cell receptor beta chain was captured in a study of cytomegalovirus exposure and HLA in healthy donors. Study-wide findings and caveats: In vitro experiments confirmed that three CMV-associated chains were specific for CMV antigens. Prior analysis indicated that the majority of TCR beta V segments exhibited productivity approximately 87% or approximately 30% of the time. Across donors, sequencing depth was assumed by presence/absence analyses to be roughly uniform.

Vbeta (60) and Jbeta (13) primers were used in the PCR. The repertoire was sequenced with immunoSEQ multiplex PCR; TCRdb's copy has only in-frame clones and lacks some. The table lists 150,000 to 200,000 clones, around 77% of them singletons, with 1.5% to 1.7% in the top ten. This CDR3 spans 15 amino acids. V dropped 6 bases and J dropped 0; count of bases not matched to a gene: 4. Germline values: CDR1 SNHLY, CDR2 FYNNEI. On this clone itself: What it recognizes is unknown.

The sequenced sample consisted of PBMCs. This chain connects TRBV2 to TRBJ1-4, with 7 bases that match TRBD1. This receptor was identified in a man aged 35 to 55 in good health and CMV-seronegative. The CDR3, as DNA: TGTGCCAGCAGGGGACAGCGTACAACTAATGAAAAACTGTTTTTT. It is translated as CASRGQRTTNEKLFF.